The 4 T cell receptor beta chains reported below all come from one sample, sequenced in a study of cytomegalovirus exposure and HLA in healthy donors. In the PCR, 60 Vbeta and 13 Jbeta primers were used. Libraries were prepared by immunoSEQ multiplex PCR; TCRdb keeps only in-frame clonotypes and omits some of them. In the table there are 140,000 or so clones, 72% of which are singletons. The sequenced sample was PBMCs. These receptors came from a man aged 40-49 years in good health and CMV-seronegative.

Here the CDR3 reads CASSLDYRERYEQYF. CDR3 DNA: TGTGCCAGCAGTTTAGACTACAGGGAGAGGTACGAGCAGTACTTC. This chain links TRBV27 with TRBJ2-7, with a tentative D call TRBD1 (6 bases). The ends were cut back, 2 bases at V and 4 bases at J, with 15 bases in the middle. The CDR3 is made up of 15 amino acids. CDR1 MNHEY and CDR2 SMNVEV come from the germline V gene (reference sequence).

Note on this clone: The junction departs from the called germline gene at one end, perhaps through a read error. The chain combines TRBV30 with TRBJ1-2, with D tentatively TRBD1 (6 bases). CDR3 length equals 13 residues. CDR1 GTSNPN and CDR2 SVGIG come from the germline V gene (reference sequence). For the CDR3, the DNA is TGTGCCTGGAGTGACAGGGTTTGGTATGGCTACCCCTTC. Residues: CAWSDRVWYGYPF.

This CDR3 reads CASSGLAGAGEQYF. CDR3 DNA sequence: TGTGCCAGCAGCGGACTAGCGGGGGCGGGGGAGCAGTACTTC. J is TRBJ2-7 and V is TRBV5-6, with 13 bases fitting TRBD2. This CDR3 region has 14 residues. Losses at the gene ends were 4 bases for V and 7 bases for J; bases not matched to a gene: 5. Germline V CDR1 and CDR2: SGHDT, YYEEEE. Full variable domain (missing parts from reference TRBV5-6 and TRBJ2-7): DAGVTQSPTHLIKTRGQQVTLRCSPKSGHDTVSWYQQALGQGPQFIFQYYEEEERQRGNFPDRFSGHQFPNYSSELNVNALLLGDSALYLCASSGLAGAGEQYFGPGTRLTVT.

The rearrangement uses TRBV2 and TRBJ1-4, with a weak D call TRBD1 (5 bases). The CDR3 totals 14 residues. Germline V gene sequence: CDR1 SNHLY, CDR2 FYNNEI. The V end lost 8 bases, the J end lost 7 bases, and 17 bases lay between the germline ends. The CDR3 loop reads CASSVSEGLEKLFF. For the CDR3, the DNA is TGTGCCAGCTCCGTATCGGAGGGGCTTGAAAAACTGTTTTTT.